The sequence of this T cell receptor beta chain was determined in a study of blood T cell repertoires in COVID-19 (TCRdb year 2020). For the wider study: The collaborator samples originated in the United States, Italy and Spain and spanned the acute and convalescent phases of COVID-19. Sample metadata almost always included a de-identified subject ID, COVID-19 status, age in years and sex. HLA class I and class II types, where available, came from metadata supplied by the sample provider rather than from assay-based typing. Subjects who had been exposed to COVID-19, were actively infected with it, or had recovered from it provided the deeply sampled blood TCRbeta repertoires that made up the dataset. The repertoires were released in a freely available public database meant as a resource for research on the immune response to SARS-CoV-2. The material from the prospective study consisted of cDNA or gDNA derived from T cells, B-cell-depleted T cells, or PBMCs. The samples were drawn from the first 160 participants of the ongoing ImmuneRACE study and from roughly 1,300 subjects provided by 6 global collaborators. What the work shows at the level of the full study, not this receptor alone: Clinical and demographic metadata were provided uncurated, with the amount varying by source and participant.

Trimming leaves V shorter by 5 bases and J shorter by 2 bases, with the junction holding 7 bases beyond the gene matches. CDR1 and CDR2 are drawn from the germline V gene: SNHLY, FYNNEI. Its CDR3 holds 15 amino acids, cysteine through phenylalanine. Kept here is only the CDR3 DNA, which spans 45 bases and is read in frame from base 1. Details on this clone: What this receptor recognizes is not known. Nothing much larger sits one base from this clone, and base qualities are not available.

The collaborating institutions used their own protocols to collect whole blood in K2EDTA tubes. Collaborator samples were shipped for TCRbeta analysis as frozen whole blood, isolated PBMCs, or DNA extracted from either sample type. TCRbeta CDR3 regions were amplified from genomic DNA by means of the immunoSEQ Assay, a bias-controlled multiplex PCR. The study's processing was this. The number of nucleated cells in each sample was estimated by amplification of reference gene primers within the assay. Sequence reads were collapsed and filtered to measure the absolute abundance of every unique TCRbeta CDR3 rearrangement. For each sample, productive Simpson clonality was calculated as the square root of Simpson's diversity index over productive rearrangements. Sourced from immuneACCESS, this table was stored by TCRdb with only in-frame sequences that have V and J called. A share of the clones is absent; for the studies checked, an unresolved V gene accounts for under half, and the remainder has no known explanation. The V and J calls and the clone size are those of that table, but D and trimming were determined from the DNA. Across this sample there are some 180,000 clones, with around nine tenths seen only once. The ten biggest clones cover 0.5% to 0.6% of the sample.

The rearranged segments are TRBV2 and TRBJ2-3, with 7 bases in between that match TRBD1. Sequenced input: peripheral blood. The receptor's source is a man over 45 with acute or convalescent COVID-19. The CDR3 here reads CASSLRDSFTDTQYF. The DNA reads as follows: TGTGCCAGCAGTCTCCGGGACAGCTTCACAGATACGCAGTATTTT. When the CDR3 is completed using the reference TRBV2 and TRBJ2-3 genes on either side, the full variable domain is EPEVTQTPSHQVTQMGQEVILRCVPISNHLYFYWYRQILGQKVEFLVSFYNNEISEKSEIFDDQFSVERPDGSNFTLKIRSTKLEDSAMYFCASSLRDSFTDTQYFGPGTRLTVL.